This TCR beta chain was recorded in a study of early T cells in non-severe SARS-CoV-2 infection. Study information: The chains were unpaired, and the sequenced material was bulk RNA from unsorted whole blood.

Attachment of unique molecular identifiers was made to individual cDNA molecules. TCRdb processed the 5' RACE reads anew with MiXCR; each CDR3 protein has one entry. The sample lists tens of thousands of distinct CDR3 sequences; approximately 8.9% were seen once. This CDR3 is 15 amino acids long. The junction had 8 bases not matched to a gene; V was cut back by 1 base and J by 10 bases. Germline CDR1 reads SGHAT; CDR2 reads FQNNGV. In its sample, this clonotype was seen many times. Sequencing used whole blood. The genes are TRBV11-2 and TRBJ2-1; 9 positions agree with TRBD2. This sequence originates from an adult who was a healthcare worker with PCR-confirmed SARS-CoV-2 infection or an uninfected control (not recorded which). The CDR3 reads CASSLGAGGWEEQFF. The CDR3 coding sequence is TGTGCCAGCAGCTTAGGAGCGGGGGGCTGGGAGGAGCAGTTCTTC.